This TCR beta chain was recovered during a study of blood T cell repertoires in COVID-19. Study information: Acute and convalescent COVID-19 samples came from the United States, Italy and Spain. PBMCs, B-cell-depleted T cells, or T cells were the source of the cDNA or gDNA that made up the material.

The table lists this clone with many counts. As processed by the authors: By means of reference gene primer amplification, nucleated cell counts were estimated. Method: immunoSEQ multiplex PCR; TCRdb's copy keeps in-frame clones and lacks some. That table furnishes V, J and clone size, whereas the DNA furnished D and trimming. The data show approximately 100,000 clones, approximately 84% seen once. The CDR3 loop spans 14 amino acids. With V trimmed by 6 bases and J by 1 base, 6 bases remained unmatched. CDR1 and CDR2 from the germline V gene are MNHEY and SVGAGI. The V gene is TRBV6-5, the J gene TRBJ2-7, with 7 nucleotides matching TRBD1. The material sequenced was peripheral blood. The origin of this receptor is an older woman with acute or convalescent COVID-19. Here the CDR3 reads CASSLQQGSYEQYF. In DNA form, the CDR3 reads TGTGCCAGCAGCCTTCAACAGGGGTCCTACGAGCAGTACTTC.